The 22 T cell receptor beta chains listed next were all sequenced from one sample in a study of shared clonotypes between healthy human individuals. Measured with immunoSEQ multiplex PCR; TCRdb has only the in-frame clones, and not every one. The repertoire holds around 2.3 million clones, with almost 96% as singletons. Sequencing used naive CD4+ T cells sorted from blood. Subset: CD45RA+ positively selected. Source of these receptors: a man younger than 30 in good health.

The rearrangement joins TRBV6-6 to TRBJ2-3; 9 bases map to TRBD2. CDR3 length: 15 residues. CDR1 MNHNY and CDR2 SVGAGI come from the germline V gene (reference sequence). V lost 6 bases to trimming and J lost 1 base; unmatched junction nucleotides: 5. CDR3 loop: CASSLGGGGTDTQYF. CDR3 DNA: TGTGCCAGCAGCCTTGGCGGGGGGGGCACAGATACGCAGTATTTT.

In regard to this clone: In the same sample, other DNA sequences code for this CDR3. This chain connects TRBV5-1 to TRBJ1-5; D unresolved. The germline gives CDR1 SGHRS, CDR2 YFSETQ. The CDR3 length is 15 residues. V was clipped by 0 bases and J by 0 bases, with 7 bases between them. The DNA of the CDR3 is TGCGCCAGCAGCTTGGGGCCGAATAGCAATCAGCCCCAGCATTTT. It is translated as CASSLGPNSNQPQHF.

This CDR3 is CASSLNIGDRAYEQYF. DNA for the CDR3: TGTGCCAGCAGCTTAAATATCGGGGACAGGGCCTACGAGCAGTACTTC. J is TRBJ2-7 and V is TRBV11-2; 9 nucleotides agree with TRBD1. Germline CDR1 and CDR2: SGHAT and FQNNGV. The CDR3 loop spans 16 amino acids. The V and J ends lost 2 bases and 2 bases, in that order; junction bases with no gene match: 7.

This sequence joins TRBV7-2 and TRBJ2-3; unclear D gene. V was pared by 1 base and J by 2 bases, with 13 bases between. The CDR3 contains 16 residues. Germline CDR1 and CDR2: SGHTA and FQGNSA. The CDR3 DNA sequence: TGTGCCAGCAGCTTAGGCGGATACCCCACCACAGATACGCAGTATTTT. It yields the protein CASSLGGYPTTDTQYF.

The chain uses TRBV19 and TRBJ2-2, with D possibly TRBD1 on 6 matching bases. V was trimmed by 1 base and J by 0 bases, leaving 15 bases between them. CDR3 length: 18 residues. CDR1 and CDR2 from the germline V gene are LNHDA and SQIVND (reference sequence). The CDR3 region has the DNA TGTGCCAGTAGTATAGGGACAGAGATGATTCCGAACACCGGGGAGCTGTTTTTT. Translated, it gives CASSIGTEMIPNTGELFF.

J is TRBJ1-5 and V is TRBV28; 10 positions agree with TRBD1. The germline V gene encodes CDR1 MDHEN and CDR2 SYDVKM. This CDR3 comprises 15 residues. Germline trimming cut 5 bases from V and 5 bases from J; bases unmatched to any gene: 6. The CDR3 protein is CASSPVTGGHQPQHF. CDR3 coding DNA: TGTGCCAGCAGTCCGGTGACAGGGGGCCATCAGCCCCAGCATTTT.

V and J are TRBV2 and TRBJ2-1; 11 nucleotides match TRBD2. The CDR3 has 14 amino acids. J was trimmed by 7 bases and V by 7 bases; bases with no gene match: 6. The germline CDR1 and CDR2 sequences are SNHLY and FYNNEI. CDR3 residues: CASTLAGGPNEQFF. DNA for the CDR3: TGTGCCAGCACTTTAGCGGGGGGGCCAAATGAGCAGTTCTTC.

V and J are TRBV6-5 and TRBJ2-7; 9 bases match TRBD2. V lost 6 bases, J lost 4 bases, and 10 bases stayed unmatched. The CDR3 loop spans 15 amino acids. Germline CDR1 MNHEY, CDR2 SVGAGI. The CDR3 DNA sequence: TGTGCCAGCAGAGCCCCGGGACTAGCTTATTACGAGCAGTACTTC. Amino acid sequence: CASRAPGLAYYEQYF.

The rearrangement uses TRBV29-1 and TRBJ1-2, with D possibly being TRBD1 (5 bases). The CDR3 runs to 11 residues. The germline gives CDR1 SQVTM, CDR2 ANQGSEA. V dropped 4 bases and J dropped 8 bases, with 11 bases sitting between them. The CDR3 is CSVGGGRGYTF. The DNA for the CDR3 is TGCAGCGTTGGGGGCGGGCGGGGCTACACCTTC.

The V and J genes are TRBV15 and TRBJ2-3; maybe TRBD1 (5 bases). Germline CDR1 and CDR2: LNHNV and YYDKDF (reference sequence). CDR3 length: 17 residues. Between the trimmed V and J ends, which lost 2 bases and 8 bases, there was a span of 23 bases. CDR3 protein: CATSRRGGRAQIGTQYF. DNA for the CDR3: TGTGCCACCAGCAGACGCGGTGGCAGGGCACAAATTGGTACGCAGTATTTT.

The chain combines TRBV28 with TRBJ2-2; D unclear. The CDR3 is 13 amino acids. Trimming cost V 6 bases and J 6 bases, with 11 bases left between them. Germline lookup yields CDR1 MDHEN and CDR2 SYDVKM. CDR3 residues: CASRVRPSGELFF. CDR3 coding DNA: TGTGCCAGCAGAGTAAGGCCGTCCGGGGAGCTGTTTTTT.

Only one count was recorded for this clone. The chain employs TRBV19 and TRBJ2-3; D perhaps matches TRBD1 (6 bases). V shed 7 bases and J shed 2 bases, with 13 bases lying between them. The CDR3 sequence is 14 residues long. Looked up from germline, CDR1 is LNHDA and CDR2 is SQIVND (reference sequence). CDR3 sequence: CASTPGQSTDTQYF. CDR3 DNA sequence: TGTGCCAGTACTCCTGGACAGTCCACAGATACGCAGTATTTT.

The J gene is TRBJ2-7, the V gene TRBV5-1; 13 bases match TRBD2. CDR3 size: 18 residues. J was trimmed by 5 bases and V by 0 bases; bases with no gene match: 11. Germline V CDR1 and CDR2: SGHRS, YFSETQ. The CDR3 spells CASSLGLTSGRASDEQYF. CDR3 DNA: TGCGCCAGCAGCTTGGGGCTTACTAGCGGGAGGGCCTCGGACGAGCAGTACTTC.

The V call is TRBV7-9, the J call TRBJ1-6; 10 positions agree with TRBD1. Per germline, CDR1 SEHNR and CDR2 FQNEAQ (reference sequence). Trimming at V came to 5 bases and at J to 0 bases, leaving 7 bases not matched to a gene. CDR3 size: 18 residues. The CDR3 nucleotides read TGTGCCAGCAGCCTCGGGACAGGGGCCTTCTCCTATAATTCACCCCTCCACTTT. As protein: CASSLGTGAFSYNSPLHF.

The chain is built from TRBV28 and TRBJ1-4; D unresolved. V was pared by 7 bases and J by 5 bases, with 17 bases between. CDR3 length equals 15 residues. CDR1 is MDHEN, CDR2 SYDVKM, per germline. The CDR3 reads CASTLGQGWNEKLFF. CDR3 sequence (DNA): TGTGCCAGCACACTAGGGCAAGGGTGGAATGAAAAACTGTTTTTT.

The V and J genes are TRBV28 and TRBJ2-1; D might be TRBD1 (6 bases). Germline CDR1 reads MDHEN; CDR2 reads SYDVKM. The CDR3 totals 14 residues. Deletions cut 10 bases from V and 2 bases from J, with 15 bases between. This chain's CDR3 is CATSQGMAYNEQFF. CDR3 in DNA: TGTGCCACCAGCCAGGGGATGGCCTACAATGAGCAGTTCTTC.

This clone came up once. The CDR3 DNA follows: TGTGCCAGCAGTTCACAGGGGGCGAAGAACTATGGCTACACCTTC. It translates to CASSSQGAKNYGYTF. The chain employs TRBV28 and TRBJ1-2, with 9 positions matching TRBD1. Trimming took 4 bases from V and 2 from J; bases not matched to a gene: 5. Germline CDR1 MDHEN, CDR2 SYDVKM. This CDR3 is built from 15 residues.

The chain recombines TRBV30 with TRBJ2-7; TRBD2 agrees at 7 bases. This CDR3 contains 12 residues. Germline lookup yields CDR1 GTSNPN and CDR2 SVGIG (reference sequence). Losses at the gene ends were 5 bases for V and 2 bases for J; bases not matched to a gene: 3. This CDR3 reads CAWAGTTYEQYF. For the CDR3, the DNA is TGTGCCTGGGCTGGGACTACCTACGAGCAGTACTTC. The whole variable domain, remainder taken from reference TRBV30 and TRBJ2-7, is SQTIHQWPATLVQPVGSPLSLECTVEGTSNPNLYWYRQAAGRGLQLLFYSVGIGQISSEVPQNLSASRPQDRQFILSSKKLLLSDSGFYLCAWAGTTYEQYFGPGTRLTVT.

The chain employs TRBV4-1 and TRBJ2-7, with D possibly being TRBD1 (5 bases). CDR3 size: 14 residues. V dropped 0 bases and J dropped 3 bases, with 9 bases sitting between them. Germline-derived CDR1 and CDR2 are MGHRA and YSYEKL. CDR3 DNA sequence: TGCGCCAGCAGCCAAGATAACAGGTTCTACGAGCAGTACTTC. Amino acid sequence: CASSQDNRFYEQYF.

The gene calls are TRBV10-3 and TRBJ2-5; 7 nucleotides line up with TRBD2. The junction had 11 bases not matched to a gene; V was cut back by 11 bases and J by 5 bases. CDR3 length: 13 amino acids. Germline loops: CDR1 ENHRY, CDR2 SYGVKD. The CDR3 sequence: CASTPGGDETQYF. DNA of the CDR3: TGTGCCTCTACCCCGGGAGGTGACGAGACCCAGTACTTC.

Notes on this clone: Other DNA variants within this sample encode the same CDR3. The CDR3 bases are TGTGCCAGCACTCACATAGAGGGGGGGTATTACGAGCAGTACTTC. Its protein product is CASTHIEGGYYEQYF. The chain employs TRBV6-1 and TRBJ2-7; perhaps TRBD2 as D (7 bases). The CDR3 has 15 residues. The V end lost 7 bases, the J end lost 4 bases, and 20 bases lay between the germline ends. CDR1 MNHNS and CDR2 SASEGT come from the germline V gene.

The chain couples TRBV19 to TRBJ1-5; tentatively, D is TRBD1 (5 bases). Germline V lookup: CDR1 LNHDA, CDR2 SQIVND (reference sequence). The CDR3 sequence is 14 residues long. Deletions cut 3 bases from V and 4 bases from J, with 10 bases between. The CDR3 spells CASSIPSGNQPQHF. CDR3 nucleotide sequence: TGTGCCAGTAGTATTCCTTCAGGGAATCAGCCCCAGCATTTT.